The next 15 T cell receptor beta chains were all read from a single sample in a study of T cells in Graves' hyperthyroidism and ophthalmopathy. RNA transcripts provided the source from which TCR beta CDR3 regions were amplified. The HTBI primer set drove a first-round RT-PCR of the TCR CDR3. TCRdb itself ran the multiplex PCR reads through MiXCR, one entry per CDR3 protein. This table holds about 400,000 distinct CDR3 sequences, approximately 14% found once. Sequencing was done on a sample of blood. These receptors were obtained from a woman between 18 and 29 years old with Graves' hyperthyroidism.

This clonotype was seen at least ten times. This rearrangement joins TRBV24-1 to TRBJ2-1, with D perhaps being TRBD1 or TRBD2 (5 bases each). The germline V gene has CDR1 KGHDR and CDR2 SFDVKD. Deletions cut 0 bases from V and 8 bases from J, with 16 bases between. The CDR3 is 16 residues long. The CDR3 DNA sequence: TGTGCCACCAGTGATTTGGGGGGACCGTTCCGTCATGAGCAGTTCTTC. Protein: CATSDLGGPFRHEQFF.

The rearrangement uses TRBV30 and TRBJ1-4, with a possible D match to TRBD1 (6 bases). Trimming took off 8 bases at V and 8 bases at J, with 15 bases between the two ends. The length of the CDR3 is 12 residues. Per the germline V gene, CDR1 is GTSNPN and CDR2 is SVGIG (reference sequence). Written as DNA, the CDR3 is TGTGCCAGGATGGACAGTCAGGAAAAACTGTTTTTT. Residues: CARMDSQEKLFF.

The rearrangement uses TRBV9 and TRBJ2-5, with D tentatively TRBD1 (8 bases). Germline V lookup: CDR1 SGDLS, CDR2 YYNGEE. Between the trimmed V and J ends, which lost 3 bases and 2 bases, there was a span of 20 bases. CDR3 size: 17 residues. CDR3 region: CASSGGQGKLAQETQYF. In DNA form, the CDR3 reads TGTGCCAGCAGCGGAGGACAGGGTAAACTAGCGCAAGAGACCCAGTACTTC.

This clonotype has ten or more counts. The chain carries TRBV18 and TRBJ1-3; 7 bases fit TRBD1. V dropped 4 bases and J dropped 4; count of bases not matched to a gene: 10. The germline V gene encodes CDR1 KGHSH and CDR2 LQKENI. The CDR3 has 16 residues. The CDR3 sequence is CASSLQDRVDGNTIYF. In DNA form, the CDR3 reads TGTGCCAGCTCACTACAAGACAGGGTGGACGGAAACACCATATATTTT. Together with reference TRBV18 and TRBJ1-3, the CDR3 gives the full variable domain: NAGVMQNPRHLVRRRGQEARLRCSPMKGHSHVYWYRQLPEEGLKFMVYLQKENIIDESGMPKERFSAEFPKEGPSILRIQQVVRGDSAAYFCASSLQDRVDGNTIYFGEGSWLTVV.

There are many counts of this clonotype. The V and J genes are TRBV12-3 or TRBV12-4 and TRBJ1-6; no reliable D call. This CDR3 has 13 amino acids. V lost 6 bases and J lost 7, with 10 bases in between. CDR3 protein: CASSPRVNSPLHF. Here the CDR3 DNA reads TGTGCCAGCAGCCCTAGGGTGAATTCACCCCTCCACTTT.

This clonotype appeared many times. The chain joins TRBV5-5 to TRBJ1-1; TRBD1 is a possible D gene (5 bases). In germline, CDR1 is SGHKS, CDR2 YYEKEE (reference sequence). Trimming left V 2 bases short and J 0 bases short, with 8 bases between. The CDR3 is 14 residues long. The CDR3 is CASSFRGVNTEAFF. The DNA of the CDR3 is TGTGCCAGCAGCTTTCGAGGGGTGAACACTGAAGCTTTCTTT.

This clonotype turned up a few times. A much more abundant neighbour one base away suggests this may be a read error. The V call is TRBV15, the J call TRBJ2-7, with D unresolved. The V end was cut by 0 bases, the J end by 3 bases, with 9 bases between. The germline V gene has CDR1 LNHNV and CDR2 YYDKDF (reference sequence). This CDR3 comprises 14 residues. CDR3 amino acids: CATSREALFYEQYF. In nucleotides, the CDR3 is TGTGCCACCAGCAGAGAGGCCCTTTTCTACGAGCAGTACTTC.

This clonotype occurred many times. The chain links TRBV20-1 to TRBJ1-5; 7 bases are a match to TRBD1. This CDR3 spans 16 amino acids. Trimming cost V 4 bases and J 3 bases; bases outside gene matches: 12. The germline CDR1 and CDR2 sequences are DFQATT and SNEGSKA (reference sequence). The CDR3 loop reads CSAIWGQFSANQPQHF. The DNA for the CDR3 is TGCAGTGCTATCTGGGGACAGTTTAGCGCCAATCAGCCCCAGCATTTT.

Regarding this clonotype: The junction does not match germline at one end; this may be a read error. The CDR3 region is CAASDSMTGGNEQFF. CDR3 coding DNA: TGTGCCGCCAGTGATTCGATGACAGGGGGGAATGAGCAGTTCTTC. The chain combines TRBV24-1 with TRBJ2-1; 9 bases align to TRBD1. The CDR3 is 15 amino acids. Germline CDR1 KGHDR, CDR2 SFDVKD.

This clonotype has a count of ten or more. This chain links TRBV5-1 with TRBJ1-6; tentative D call: TRBD1 (5 bases). CDR3 size: 14 residues. V lost 0 bases, J lost 7 bases, and 8 bases lay in between. Germline values: CDR1 SGHRS, CDR2 YFSETQ. In DNA form, the CDR3 reads TGCGCCAGCAGCTTGGGTGACAGCAATTCACCCCTCCACTTT. It specifies CASSLGDSNSPLHF.

This clonotype occurred once. The gene calls are TRBV28 and TRBJ2-3; 7 bases fit TRBD1. The V and J ends lost 10 bases and 4 bases, in that order; junction bases with no gene match: 11. Germline lookup yields CDR1 MDHEN and CDR2 SYDVKM. This CDR3 is 14 amino acids long. The CDR3 loop is CANSKGQSPDTQYF. CDR3 bases: TGTGCCAACTCCAAGGGACAGTCCCCAGATACGCAGTATTTT. Supplemented by reference TRBV28 and TRBJ2-3, the full variable domain reads DVKVTQSSRYLVKRTGEKVFLECVQDMDHENMFWYRQDPGLGLRLIYFSYDVKMKEKGDIPEGYSVSREKKERFSLILESASTNQTSMYLCANSKGQSPDTQYFGPGTRLTVL.

This clonotype was seen ten or more times. The CDR3, as DNA: TGTGCCAGCAGTTTAGGGGAGGGCAGGGCATCAGATACGCAGTATTTT. Translation: CASSLGEGRASDTQYF. This chain joins TRBV27 and TRBJ2-3; 7 bases map to TRBD2. The CDR3 is 16 amino acids. V trimming: 2 bases; J trimming: 4 bases; junction bases outside the gene matches: 9. Per the germline V gene, CDR1 is MNHEY and CDR2 is SMNVEV (reference sequence).

The chain uses TRBV7-9 and TRBJ1-3, with a weak D call TRBD1 (6 bases). CDR3 length equals 16 residues. Germline CDR1 and CDR2: SEHNR and FQNEAQ (reference sequence). V lost 1 base to trimming and J lost 0 bases, with 10 bases between them. The CDR3 DNA reads TGTGCCAGCAGCTTAGGACAGGAGAACTCTGGAAACACCATATATTTT. It yields the protein CASSLGQENSGNTIYF.

This clonotype has just a few counts. The rearrangement links TRBV19 to TRBJ1-1; possible D gene TRBD1, 6 bases. The CDR3 is made up of 14 amino acids. Germline CDR1 LNHDA, CDR2 SQIVND (reference sequence). V gave up 8 bases and J gave up 4 bases, with 17 bases separating them. The CDR3 DNA follows: TGTGCCAGTGCGGGTGGGGGGGCGATCACTGAAGCTTTCTTT. It translates to CASAGGGAITEAFF.

Ten or more counts support this clonotype. The chain links TRBV6-1 to TRBJ2-5, with D tentatively TRBD1 (5 bases). The CDR3 contains 14 residues. Germline-derived CDR1 and CDR2 are MNHNS and SASEGT. The V end lost 4 bases, the J end lost 5 bases, and 14 bases lay between the germline ends. The chain's CDR3 is CASSVRVLGETQYF. The DNA for the CDR3 is TGTGCCAGCAGTGTCAGGGTTCTGGGGGAGACCCAGTACTTC.